Listed below are T cell receptor beta chains from one sample, sequenced in a study of blood T cell repertoires in COVID-19. Profiled with immunoSEQ multiplex PCR; TCRdb holds only in-frame clones, not every one. The sample includes over 150,000 clones, 84% of them seen just once. Sequencing used peripheral blood. These receptors were obtained from a woman aged 80 or older with COVID-19, enrolled during active disease. The CDR3 runs from the conserved cysteine through the conserved F or W. The order of the fields is D gene, clone size, V gene, J gene, CDR3 protein, CDR3 DNA. D genes are given only for firm matches. Not all rows give a size; the values are once, few, many and, for expanded clones, a class.

d_call: TRBD1; clone_size: once; v_call: TRBV30; j_call: TRBJ1-2; cdr3_aa: CAWSGGQGVYGYTF; cdr3_nt: TGTGCCTGGAGCGGGGGACAGGGGGTTTATGGCTACACCTTC
d_call: .; clone_size: few; v_call: TRBV4-2; j_call: TRBJ1-5; cdr3_aa: CASSFLVQGRNQPQHF; cdr3_nt: TGTGCCAGCAGCTTTCTGGTACAGGGCCGCAATCAGCCCCAGCATTTT
d_call: .; clone_size: .; v_call: TRBV25-1; j_call: TRBJ1-5; cdr3_aa: CASSQPGEQPQHF; cdr3_nt: TGTGCCAGCAGCCAACCAGGGGAACAGCCCCAGCATTTT
d_call: TRBD1; clone_size: .; v_call: TRBV10-3; j_call: TRBJ2-7; cdr3_aa: CAIRGGQGVSREQYF; cdr3_nt: TGTGCCATCAGGGGGGGACAGGGGGTGTCGCGGGAGCAGTACTTC
d_call: .; clone_size: .; v_call: TRBV28; j_call: TRBJ2-1; cdr3_aa: CASSPRTVYSEQFF; cdr3_nt: TGTGCCAGCAGTCCCCGGACAGTATACAGTGAGCAGTTCTTC
d_call: .; clone_size: .; v_call: TRBV3-1/TRBV3-2; j_call: TRBJ1-2; cdr3_aa: CASSQARGDYGYTF; cdr3_nt: TGTGCCAGCAGCCAAGCCAGGGGAGATTATGGCTACACCTTC
d_call: .; clone_size: few; v_call: TRBV27; j_call: TRBJ1-5; cdr3_aa: CASSLQFNQPQHF; cdr3_nt: TGTGCCAGCAGTTTACAGTTCAATCAGCCCCAGCATTTT
d_call: TRBD2; clone_size: .; v_call: TRBV28; j_call: TRBJ2-5; cdr3_aa: CASSLSGLPFQETQYF; cdr3_nt: TGTGCCAGCAGCCTCTCGGGACTACCTTTTCAAGAGACCCAGTACTTC
d_call: TRBD1; clone_size: .; v_call: TRBV6-2/TRBV6-3; j_call: TRBJ2-4; cdr3_aa: CASSWGQGTKNIQYF; cdr3_nt: TGTGCCAGCAGTTGGGGACAGGGGACCAAAAACATTCAGTACTTC
d_call: TRBD1; clone_size: .; v_call: TRBV3-1/TRBV3-2; j_call: TRBJ1-2; cdr3_aa: CASSLYVKQGQRGYTF; cdr3_nt: TGTGCCAGCAGCCTATACGTAAAACAGGGACAGCGTGGCTACACCTTC
d_call: TRBD2; clone_size: .; v_call: TRBV7-3; j_call: TRBJ2-1; cdr3_aa: CASSPMGLAGVGEQFF; cdr3_nt: TGTGCCAGCAGTCCGATGGGACTAGCGGGAGTCGGTGAGCAGTTCTTC
d_call: .; clone_size: .; v_call: TRBV30; j_call: TRBJ2-7; cdr3_aa: CAWTQGFGYEQYF; cdr3_nt: TGTGCCTGGACGCAGGGGTTCGGCTACGAGCAGTACTTC
d_call: .; clone_size: once; v_call: TRBV5-1; j_call: TRBJ2-3; cdr3_aa: CASSLRGPLDTQYF; cdr3_nt: TGCGCCAGCAGCTTGAGAGGCCCCCTCGATACGCAGTATTTT
d_call: .; clone_size: .; v_call: TRBV23-1; j_call: TRBJ2-7; cdr3_aa: CASSQKARGCDEQYF; cdr3_nt: TGCGCCAGCAGTCAAAAGGCCAGGGGATGCGACGAGCAGTACTTC
d_call: TRBD2; clone_size: .; v_call: TRBV3-1/TRBV3-2; j_call: TRBJ2-7; cdr3_aa: CASTRTSGRAGYEQYF; cdr3_nt: TGTGCCAGCACTCGGACTAGCGGGAGGGCCGGATACGAGCAGTACTTC
d_call: .; clone_size: .; v_call: TRBV2; j_call: TRBJ2-5; cdr3_aa: CASSEAQAENF; cdr3_nt: TGTGCCAGCAGTGAGGCCCAGGCAGAAAACTTC
d_call: .; clone_size: .; v_call: TRBV27; j_call: TRBJ2-7; cdr3_aa: CASSPSPLDQNEQYF; cdr3_nt: TGTGCCAGCAGTCCATCCCCCCTAGACCAGAACGAGCAGTACTTC
d_call: .; clone_size: .; v_call: TRBV29-1; j_call: TRBJ1-5; cdr3_aa: CSAGLGSNQPQHF; cdr3_nt: TGCAGCGCCGGGTTGGGTAGCAATCAGCCCCAGCATTTT